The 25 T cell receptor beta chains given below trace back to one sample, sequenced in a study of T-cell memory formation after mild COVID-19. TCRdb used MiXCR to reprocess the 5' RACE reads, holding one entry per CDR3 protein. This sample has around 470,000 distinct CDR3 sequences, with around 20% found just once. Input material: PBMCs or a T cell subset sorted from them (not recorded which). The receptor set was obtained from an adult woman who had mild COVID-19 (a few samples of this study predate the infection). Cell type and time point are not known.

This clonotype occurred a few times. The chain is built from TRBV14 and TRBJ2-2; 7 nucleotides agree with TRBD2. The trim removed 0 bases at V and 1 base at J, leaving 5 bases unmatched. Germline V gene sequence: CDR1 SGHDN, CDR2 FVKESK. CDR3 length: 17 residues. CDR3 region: CASSQERASGNTGELFF. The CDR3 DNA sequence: TGTGCCAGCAGCCAAGAGAGGGCTAGCGGGAACACCGGGGAGCTGTTTTTT. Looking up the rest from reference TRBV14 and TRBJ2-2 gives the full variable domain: EAGVTQFPSHSVIEKGQTVTLRCDPISGHDNLYWYRRVMGKEIKFLLHFVKESKQDESGMPNNRFLAERTGGTYSTLKVQPAELEDSGVYFCASSQERASGNTGELFFGEGSRLTVL.

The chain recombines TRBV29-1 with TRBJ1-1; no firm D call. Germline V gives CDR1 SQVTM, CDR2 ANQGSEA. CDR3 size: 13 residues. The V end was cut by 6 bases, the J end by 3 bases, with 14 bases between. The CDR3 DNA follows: TGCAGCGTCCGAAGGGAATTAGACACTGAAGCTTTCTTT. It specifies CSVRRELDTEAFF. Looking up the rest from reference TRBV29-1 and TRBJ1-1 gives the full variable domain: SAVISQKPSRDICQRGTSLTIQCQVDSQVTMMFWYRQQPGQSLTLIATANQGSEATYESGFVIDKFPISRPNLTFSTLTVSNMSPEDSSIYLCSVRRELDTEAFFGQGTRLTVV.

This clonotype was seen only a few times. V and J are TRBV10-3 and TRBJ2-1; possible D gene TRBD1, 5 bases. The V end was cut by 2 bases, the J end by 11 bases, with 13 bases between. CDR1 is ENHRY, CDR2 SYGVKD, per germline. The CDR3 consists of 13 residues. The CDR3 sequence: CAISEGVTGQQFF. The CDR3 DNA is TGTGCCATCAGTGAGGGGGTCACAGGTCAGCAGTTCTTC.

CDR3 residues: CASSIEGSTNYGYTF. Here the CDR3 DNA reads TGCGCCAGCAGCATCGAGGGATCGACTAACTATGGCTACACCTTC. The genes are TRBV5-1 and TRBJ1-2; D gene uncertain. The CDR3 spans 15 residues. Germline assignment: CDR1 SGHRS and CDR2 YFSETQ. The V end was cut by 4 bases, the J end by 0 bases, with 13 bases between.

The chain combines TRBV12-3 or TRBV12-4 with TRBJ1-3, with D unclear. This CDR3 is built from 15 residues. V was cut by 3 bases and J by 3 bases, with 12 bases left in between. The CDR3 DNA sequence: TGTGCCAGCAGTTTCGTAGCGGGGAATGGAAACACCATATATTTT. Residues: CASSFVAGNGNTIYF.

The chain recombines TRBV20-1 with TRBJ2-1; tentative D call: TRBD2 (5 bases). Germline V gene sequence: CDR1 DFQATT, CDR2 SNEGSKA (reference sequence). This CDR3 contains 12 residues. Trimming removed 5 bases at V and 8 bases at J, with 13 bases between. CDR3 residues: CSAHTLGDEQFF. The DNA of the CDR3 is TGCAGTGCTCACACGCTCGGGGATGAGCAGTTCTTC.

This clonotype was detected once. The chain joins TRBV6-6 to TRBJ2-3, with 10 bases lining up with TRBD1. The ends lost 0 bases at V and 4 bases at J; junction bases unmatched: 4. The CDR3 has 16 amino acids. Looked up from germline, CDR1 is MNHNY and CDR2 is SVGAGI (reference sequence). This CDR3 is CASSYSGTGEADTQYF. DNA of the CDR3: TGTGCCAGCAGTTACTCAGGGACAGGGGAAGCAGATACGCAGTATTTT.

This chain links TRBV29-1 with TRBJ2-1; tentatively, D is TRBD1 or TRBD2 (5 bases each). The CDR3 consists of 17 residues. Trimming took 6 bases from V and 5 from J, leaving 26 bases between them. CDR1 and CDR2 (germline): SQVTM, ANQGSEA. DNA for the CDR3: TGCAGCGTGCTTCCCGGGCCTCAGTGGGGGAACCACAATGAGCAGTTCTTC. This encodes CSVLPGPQWGNHNEQFF.

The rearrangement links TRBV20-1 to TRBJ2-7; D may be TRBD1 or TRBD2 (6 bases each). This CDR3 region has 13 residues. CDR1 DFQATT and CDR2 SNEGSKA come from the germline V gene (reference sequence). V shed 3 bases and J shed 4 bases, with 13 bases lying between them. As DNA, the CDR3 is TGCAGTGCTAGTTGGGGGGCGGATTACGAGCAGTACTTC. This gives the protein CSASWGADYEQYF.

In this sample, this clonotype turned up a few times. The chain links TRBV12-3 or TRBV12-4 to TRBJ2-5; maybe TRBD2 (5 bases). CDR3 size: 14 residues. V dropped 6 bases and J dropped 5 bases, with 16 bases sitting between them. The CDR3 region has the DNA TGTGCCAGCAGGGATAGCGCGGGTAGGGAGACCCAGTACTTC. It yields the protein CASRDSAGRETQYF.

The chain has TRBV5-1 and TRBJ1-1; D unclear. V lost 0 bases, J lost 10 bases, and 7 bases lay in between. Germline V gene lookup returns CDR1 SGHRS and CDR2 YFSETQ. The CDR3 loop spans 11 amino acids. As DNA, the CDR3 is TGCGCCAGCAGCTTGGCCGAGGTAGCTTTCTTT. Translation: CASSLAEVAFF.

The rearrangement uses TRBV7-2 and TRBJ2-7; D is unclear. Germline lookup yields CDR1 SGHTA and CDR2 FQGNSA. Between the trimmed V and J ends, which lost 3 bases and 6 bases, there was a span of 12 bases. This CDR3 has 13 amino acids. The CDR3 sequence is CASSFTLMGEQYF. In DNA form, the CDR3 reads TGTGCCAGCAGCTTCACCTTAATGGGCGAGCAGTACTTC.

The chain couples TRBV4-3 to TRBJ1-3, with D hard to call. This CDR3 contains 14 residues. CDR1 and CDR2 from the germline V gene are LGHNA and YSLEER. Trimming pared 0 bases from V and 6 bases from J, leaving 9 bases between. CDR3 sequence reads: CASSQDTGANTIYF. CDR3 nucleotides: TGCGCCAGCAGCCAAGACACCGGCGCAAACACCATATATTTT.

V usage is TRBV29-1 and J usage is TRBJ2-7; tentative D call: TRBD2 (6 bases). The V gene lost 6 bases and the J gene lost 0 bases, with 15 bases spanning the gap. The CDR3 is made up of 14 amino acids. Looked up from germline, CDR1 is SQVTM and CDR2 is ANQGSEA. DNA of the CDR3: TGCAGCGTCCGGGACTTTTCGAGCTCCTACGAGCAGTACTTC. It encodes CSVRDFSSSYEQYF.

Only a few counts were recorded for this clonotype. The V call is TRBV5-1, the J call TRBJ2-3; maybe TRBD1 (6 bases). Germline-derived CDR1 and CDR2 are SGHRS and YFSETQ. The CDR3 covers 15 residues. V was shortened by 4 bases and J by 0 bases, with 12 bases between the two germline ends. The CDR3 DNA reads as TGCGCCAGCAGCCCGGGACAAAAGAGCACAGATACGCAGTATTTT. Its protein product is CASSPGQKSTDTQYF.

The CDR3 nucleotides are TGTGCCAGCAGCCGGACAGGGGGCGCCGCCGGGGAGCTGTTTTTT. Translated, it gives CASSRTGGAAGELFF. V gene TRBV7-9 combines with J gene TRBJ2-2, with TRBD1 matching over 11 bases. V dropped 5 bases and J dropped 6; count of bases not matched to a gene: 5. CDR1 SEHNR and CDR2 FQNEAQ come from the germline V gene (reference sequence). The CDR3 sequence is 15 residues long.

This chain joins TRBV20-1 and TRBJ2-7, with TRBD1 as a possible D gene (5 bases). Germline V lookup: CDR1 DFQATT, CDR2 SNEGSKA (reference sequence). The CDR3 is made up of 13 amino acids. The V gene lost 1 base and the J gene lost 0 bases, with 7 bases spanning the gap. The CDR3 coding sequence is TGCAGTGCTAGAGGGACACTCTCCTACGAGCAGTACTTC. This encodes CSARGTLSYEQYF.

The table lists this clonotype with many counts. CDR3 sequence reads: CASSPARSTDTQYF. CDR3 in DNA: TGTGCCAGCTCACCGGCCAGGAGCACAGATACGCAGTATTTT. The V gene is TRBV18, the J gene TRBJ2-3; D unresolved. Trimming left V 3 bases short and J 0 bases short, with 7 bases between. The CDR3 has 14 residues. Germline assignment: CDR1 KGHSH and CDR2 LQKENI.

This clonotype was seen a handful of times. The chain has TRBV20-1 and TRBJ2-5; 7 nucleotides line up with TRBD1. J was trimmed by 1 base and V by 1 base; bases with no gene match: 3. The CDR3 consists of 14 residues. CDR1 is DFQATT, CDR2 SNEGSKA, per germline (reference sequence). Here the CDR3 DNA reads TGCAGTGCTAGAGGGGACAGTCTCCAAGAGACCCAGTACTTC. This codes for CSARGDSLQETQYF.

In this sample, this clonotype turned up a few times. CDR3 sequence reads: CASSLGQGGLMNTEAFF. The CDR3 region has the DNA TGTGCCAGCAGCTTAGGGCAGGGGGGCCTCATGAACACTGAAGCTTTCTTT. The rearrangement joins TRBV7-9 to TRBJ1-1; 7 nucleotides match TRBD1. The CDR3 covers 17 residues. CDR1 SEHNR and CDR2 FQNEAQ come from the germline V gene (reference sequence). V was pared by 1 base and J by 0 bases, with 8 bases of the junction left unmatched.

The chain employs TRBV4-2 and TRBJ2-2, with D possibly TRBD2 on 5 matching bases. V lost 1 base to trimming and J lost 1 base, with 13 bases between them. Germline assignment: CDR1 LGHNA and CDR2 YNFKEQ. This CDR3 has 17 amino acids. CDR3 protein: CASSQVREKGNTGELFF. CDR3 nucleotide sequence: TGTGCCAGCAGCCAAGTTCGGGAAAAGGGGAACACCGGGGAGCTGTTTTTT.

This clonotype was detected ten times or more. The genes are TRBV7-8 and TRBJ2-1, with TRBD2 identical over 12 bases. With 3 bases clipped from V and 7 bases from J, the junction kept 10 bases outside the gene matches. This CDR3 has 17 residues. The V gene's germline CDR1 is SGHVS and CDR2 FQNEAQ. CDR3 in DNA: TGTGCCAGCAGCTTGAGCCCTAGCGGGAGGGCCGTGAATGAGCAGTTCTTC. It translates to CASSLSPSGRAVNEQFF.

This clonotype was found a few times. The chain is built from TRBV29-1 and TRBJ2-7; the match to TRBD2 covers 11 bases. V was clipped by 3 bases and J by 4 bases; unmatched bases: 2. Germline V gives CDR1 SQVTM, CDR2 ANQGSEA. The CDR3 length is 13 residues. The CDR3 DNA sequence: TGCAGCGTTGATGGACTAGCGGGTTACGAGCAGTACTTC. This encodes CSVDGLAGYEQYF.

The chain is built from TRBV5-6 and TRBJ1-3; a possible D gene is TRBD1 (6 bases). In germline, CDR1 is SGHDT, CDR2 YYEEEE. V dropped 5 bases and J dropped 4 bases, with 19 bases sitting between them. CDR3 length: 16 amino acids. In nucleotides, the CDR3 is TGTGCCAGCAGTTTGAGGTACAGGGCGTTGGGAAACACCATATATTTT. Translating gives CASSLRYRALGNTIYF.

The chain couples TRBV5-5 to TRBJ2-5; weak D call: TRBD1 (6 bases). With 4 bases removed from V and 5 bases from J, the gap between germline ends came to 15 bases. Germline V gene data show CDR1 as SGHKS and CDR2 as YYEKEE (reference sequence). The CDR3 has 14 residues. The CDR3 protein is CASSGQSGGETQYF. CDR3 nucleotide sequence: TGTGCCAGCAGCGGACAGTCCGGTGGGGAGACCCAGTACTTC.